The text below deals with one T cell receptor beta chain. This clone has just one count. What this receptor recognizes is not known. Qualities for individual bases were not recorded, and no much larger clone is one base off. This sample is drawn from a study of blood T cell repertoires in COVID-19 (dated by TCRdb to 2020 to 2021). About the study as a whole: Samples from collaborators originated in the United States, Italy and Spain and spanned both the acute and convalescent phases of COVID-19. The material from the prospective study consisted of cDNA or gDNA derived from T cells, B-cell-depleted T cells, or PBMCs. Where HLA class I and class II types were available, the types were taken from metadata supplied by the sample provider, not from assay-based typing. Nearly every sample came with metadata listing a de-identified subject ID, COVID-19 status, age in years and sex. The repertoires were released in a freely available public database intended as a resource for research on the immune response to SARS-CoV-2. Subjects who had been exposed to COVID-19, were actively infected with it, or had recovered from it provided the deeply sampled blood TCRbeta repertoires that made up the dataset. Samples were obtained from the ongoing ImmuneRACE study (first 160 participants) and from 1,254 subjects provided by 6 global collaborators. General findings and caveats noted by the study authors: Clinical and demographic metadata were provided uncurated, with the amount varying by source and participant.

CDR1 and CDR2 (MGHRA, YSYEKL) derive from the germline V gene. The CDR3 goes from the cysteine to the phenylalanine over 16 residues. Kept here is only the CDR3 DNA, which spans 48 bases and is read in frame from base 1. V loses 0 bases at its end and J loses 4 bases; junction bases beyond the gene matches: 4. Whole blood was collected in K2EDTA tubes by collaborating institutions according to the institutions' own protocols. For TCRbeta analysis, collaborators shipped samples in one of three forms: frozen whole blood, isolated PBMCs, or DNA extracted from either of those sample types. The immunoSEQ Assay, a bias-controlled multiplex PCR, was used to amplify TCRbeta CDR3 regions from genomic DNA. As for the authors' bioinformatics: The number of nucleated cells in each sample was estimated by amplification of reference gene primers within the assay. Sequence reads were collapsed and filtered to measure the absolute abundance of every unique TCRbeta CDR3 rearrangement. Productive Simpson clonality was computed per sample as the square root of Simpson's diversity index over productive rearrangements. TCRdb took this table from immuneACCESS and kept in-frame rearrangements with V and J called. Such tables lack part of the clones; where checked against another copy, unresolved V genes explain under half of the gap, and the rest is unexplained. V and J calls plus clone size are reproduced from that table; the DNA served to infer D and trimming. The sample has fewer than 150,000 clones on record, approximately 90% of them singletons. Less than 9.5% of the sample is taken by the ten largest.

Specimen: peripheral blood. The TCR originated in a human donor in a cohort sampled during active COVID-19. Here the chain combines TRBV4-1 and TRBJ2-7; 12 nucleotides in the junction match TRBD2. The CDR3 amino acid sequence is: CASSQDLAGGPYEQYF. The sequenced DNA is TGCGCCAGCAGCCAAGATCTAGCGGGAGGGCCTTACGAGCAGTACTTC.